The next 32 T cell receptor beta chains were all read from a single sample in a study of cytomegalovirus exposure and HLA in healthy donors. Primers included in the PCR were 60 Vbeta and 13 Jbeta primers. Here immunoSEQ multiplex PCR was the method, and the copy in TCRdb shows in-frame clones only, minus some. The table shows fewer than 150,000 clones, with roughly 80% occurring only once. The material sequenced was PBMCs. Receptors originate from a woman aged 25 to 39 in good health and CMV-seropositive.

This chain connects TRBV9 to TRBJ2-3; D gene uncertain. V was trimmed by 0 bases and J by 6 bases, leaving 14 bases between them. The CDR3 consists of 15 residues. Germline V CDR1 and CDR2: SGDLS, YYNGEE. The CDR3 loop reads CASSVGGASGDTQYF. The CDR3 DNA reads as TGTGCCAGCAGCGTAGGTGGAGCATCGGGTGATACGCAGTATTTT.

The chain uses TRBV4-1 and TRBJ1-5; tentatively, D is TRBD1 (5 bases). The CDR3 runs 16 residues. V was clipped by 0 bases and J by 1 base, with 10 bases between them. CDR1 is MGHRA, CDR2 YSYEKL, per germline. The CDR3, as DNA: TGCGCCAGCAGCCAAGATGGCCAGGGAAGCAATCAGCCCCAGCATTTT. Protein product: CASSQDGQGSNQPQHF.

In this sample, this clone turned up once. The germline gene is not matched at one end of the junction; a read error may be the cause. The chain carries TRBV6-6 and TRBJ1-2; D perhaps matches TRBD1 (6 bases). Germline lookup yields CDR1 MNHNY and CDR2 SVGAGI (reference sequence). The CDR3 extends over 11 amino acids. This CDR3 is CASSYHRDICF. CDR3 nucleotide sequence: TGTGCCAGCAGTTACCACCGGGACATATGCTTC.

The chain recombines TRBV6-6 with TRBJ2-7, with 10 positions matching TRBD1. The CDR3 length is 15 residues. Germline V lookup: CDR1 MNHNY, CDR2 SVGAGI (reference sequence). Trimming took 6 bases from V and 7 from J; bases not matched to a gene: 12. CDR3 region: CASSRYRDRGDEQYF. The CDR3 region has the DNA TGTGCCAGCAGCCGTTACCGGGACAGGGGCGATGAGCAGTACTTC.

J is TRBJ2-7 and V is TRBV7-2; 7 bases agree with TRBD1. The CDR3 runs 16 residues. V lost 3 bases and J lost 2; bases outside the gene matches: 10. Germline V gene data show CDR1 as SGHTA and CDR2 as FQGNSA. The CDR3 sequence is CASSFYLFQGAYEQYF. In DNA, the CDR3 is TGTGCCAGCAGCTTTTATCTCTTCCAGGGGGCCTACGAGCAGTACTTC.

The chain joins TRBV13 to TRBJ2-7, with 11 bases identical to TRBD2. The CDR3 has 17 residues. Germline CDR1 PRHDT, CDR2 FYEKMQ (reference sequence). Unmatched junction bases numbered 12, after V lost 5 bases and J lost 3 bases. The CDR3 nucleotides read TGTGCCAGCAGCCCCCCCCCGACTAGCGGGAAGGGCTACGAGCAGTACTTC. Amino acid sequence: CASSPPPTSGKGYEQYF.

The rearrangement joins TRBV25-1 to TRBJ2-1; 9 nucleotides agree with TRBD2. CDR1 and CDR2 (germline): MGHDK, SYGVNS. Germline trimming cut 2 bases from V and 14 bases from J; bases unmatched to any gene: 4. The CDR3 is made up of 12 amino acids. CDR3 sequence: CASSELAGTEFF. The DNA for the CDR3 is TGTGCCAGCAGTGAACTAGCGGGGACGGAGTTCTTC.

CDR3 in DNA: TGTGCCTGGAGTTTGGGCCCTAATGAAAAACTGTTTTTT. Its protein product is CAWSLGPNEKLFF. The V call is TRBV30, the J call TRBJ1-4; no definite D call. The CDR3 is 13 residues long. Germline V gene sequence: CDR1 GTSNPN, CDR2 SVGIG (reference sequence). Trimming removed 2 bases from V and 3 bases from J, with 7 bases in between.

V and J are TRBV27 and TRBJ2-7; no clear D gene. The V gene's germline CDR1 is MNHEY and CDR2 SMNVEV (reference sequence). This CDR3 region has 16 residues. Trimming cost V 4 bases and J 0 bases, with 16 bases left between them. As DNA, the CDR3 is TGTGCCAGCAGTTCATCCGGCGGCGCACTCTCCTACGAGCAGTACTTC. This sequence encodes CASSSSGGALSYEQYF.

V and J are TRBV5-4 and TRBJ2-7; possible D gene TRBD2, 5 bases. The CDR3 spans 14 residues. Germline V gene lookup returns CDR1 SGHNT and CDR2 YYREEE (reference sequence). The V gene lost 0 bases and the J gene lost 3 bases, with 10 bases spanning the gap. CDR3 sequence: CASSLDLEGYEQYF. The DNA for the CDR3 is TGTGCCAGCAGCTTGGACCTAGAGGGCTACGAGCAGTACTTC. The full variable domain, rest sourced from reference TRBV5-4 and TRBJ2-7, is ETGVTQSPTHLIKTRGQQVTLRCSSQSGHNTVSWYQQALGQGPQFIFQYYREEENGRGNFPPRFSGLQFPNYSSELNVNALELDDSALYLCASSLDLEGYEQYFGPGTRLTVT.

V gene TRBV29-1 combines with J gene TRBJ2-1; TRBD1 aligns across 9 bases. CDR1 SQVTM and CDR2 ANQGSEA come from the germline V gene. Trimming cost V 6 bases and J 4 bases; bases outside gene matches: 10. The CDR3 totals 15 residues. CDR3 nucleotides: TGCAGCGTCCAGGAGACAGGGGGAGTATACAATGAGCAGTTCTTC. Residues: CSVQETGGVYNEQFF.

The V call is TRBV5-5, the J call TRBJ1-5; 9 positions agree with TRBD1. The V segment lost 4 bases and the J segment 8 bases; nucleotides outside the gene matches: 7. The CDR3 contains 14 residues. Germline V gene data show CDR1 as SGHKS and CDR2 as YYEKEE (reference sequence). DNA for the CDR3: TGTGCCAGCAGCCGGGGACAGGGCGGGGAGCCCCAGCATTTT. This encodes CASSRGQGGEPQHF.

This chain connects TRBV19 to TRBJ1-4; 9 bases are a match to TRBD1. V shed 11 bases, J shed 5 bases, and the junction held 6 bases outside the gene matches. Germline loops: CDR1 LNHDA, CDR2 SQIVND (reference sequence). CDR3 length: 13 residues. The CDR3 region has the DNA TGTGCCGTACGGACAGGGGTGAATGAAAAACTGTTTTTT. Protein: CAVRTGVNEKLFF.

V usage is TRBV11-3 and J usage is TRBJ1-1; perhaps TRBD1 as D (5 bases). Germline V gene sequence: CDR1 SGHNT, CDR2 YENEEA. V lost 3 bases and J 1 base, leaving 9 bases between the germline ends. The CDR3 covers 14 residues. The CDR3 here is CASSFTGGNTEAFF. Written as DNA, the CDR3 is TGTGCCAGCAGCTTCACCGGGGGGAACACTGAAGCTTTCTTT. Filled out from reference TRBV11-3 and TRBJ1-1, the complete variable domain reads EAGVVQSPRYKIIEKKQPVAFWCNPISGHNTLYWYLQNLGQGPELLIRYENEEAVDDSQLPKDRFSAERLKGVDSTLKIQPAELGDSAVYLCASSFTGGNTEAFFGQGTRLTVV.

The chain joins TRBV29-1 to TRBJ1-2; TRBD1 is a possible D gene (5 bases). Trimming took 3 bases from V and 5 from J, leaving 10 bases between them. The CDR3 is made up of 12 amino acids. Germline CDR1 is SQVTM and CDR2 is ANQGSEA. CDR3 loop: CSVDGREYGYTF. The CDR3 nucleotides read TGCAGCGTTGACGGCAGGGAATATGGCTACACCTTC.

The CDR3, as DNA: TGTGCCAGCAGCCTCAGGGGCTCGCCTCCCTACGAGCAGTACTTC. Translation: CASSLRGSPPYEQYF. The chain joins TRBV14 to TRBJ2-7; possibly TRBD1 for D (6 bases). The germline gives CDR1 SGHDN, CDR2 FVKESK. V was pared by 4 bases and J by 2 bases, with 15 bases between. The CDR3 totals 15 residues.

The gene calls are TRBV19 and TRBJ2-3, with 11 positions matching TRBD2. The CDR3 loop spans 18 amino acids. Trimming took 5 bases from V and 6 from J; bases not matched to a gene: 16. The germline CDR1 and CDR2 sequences are LNHDA and SQIVND (reference sequence). DNA for the CDR3: TGTGCCAGTAGTTCCGTTCCCCTAGCGGGAGGTCCCCGGGATACGCAGTATTTT. It translates to CASSSVPLAGGPRDTQYF.

V and J are TRBV19 and TRBJ1-1; D may be TRBD1 (6 bases). The V gene lost 7 bases and the J gene lost 5 bases, with 17 bases spanning the gap. The V gene's germline CDR1 is LNHDA and CDR2 SQIVND (reference sequence). The CDR3 runs to 14 residues. CDR3 DNA: TGTGCCAGTATTACCCTGGGGGGGGCGACTGAAGCTTTCTTT. Residues: CASITLGGATEAFF.

The genes are TRBV5-1 and TRBJ2-5, with 14 bases matching TRBD2. The CDR3 is 17 residues long. After removal of 4 bases from V and 9 bases from J, the junction contained 14 bases not matched to a gene. The germline V gene encodes CDR1 SGHRS and CDR2 YFSETQ. The CDR3 nucleotides are TGCGCCAGCAGCGCCGGCGGACTAGCGGGGGGTTGGGAGGCCCAGTACTTC. Translating gives CASSAGGLAGGWEAQYF.

This chain links TRBV27 with TRBJ2-6, with 8 bases matching TRBD1. The V gene's germline CDR1 is MNHEY and CDR2 SMNVEV (reference sequence). The J segment lost 2 bases and the V segment lost 6 bases, leaving 24 bases of the junction unmatched. The CDR3 length is 22 residues. The CDR3 sequence is CASSTSRGRGLRLPTGANVLTF. CDR3 DNA sequence: TGTGCCAGCAGCACGAGCCGCGGCAGGGGGCTCAGGCTCCCAACTGGGGCCAACGTCCTGACTTTC.

The chain carries TRBV18 and TRBJ2-7; weak D call: TRBD1 (6 bases). Trimming removed 0 bases at V and 2 bases at J, with 20 bases between. Germline V lookup: CDR1 KGHSH, CDR2 LQKENI. The CDR3 loop spans 18 amino acids. The DNA for the CDR3 is TGTGCCAGCTCACCACCGAAATTATCGGGACAAGCGACCTACGAGCAGTACTTC. It codes for CASSPPKLSGQATYEQYF.

This clone appeared a single time. The chain recombines TRBV2 with TRBJ1-2; 8 bases are a match to TRBD1. Germline CDR1 SNHLY, CDR2 FYNNEI. The CDR3 totals 12 residues. V lost 6 bases, J lost 8 bases, and 5 bases stayed unmatched. This CDR3 is CASRHRGEGYTF. In DNA form, the CDR3 reads TGTGCCAGCAGGCACAGGGGGGAAGGCTACACCTTC.

The chain links TRBV2 to TRBJ1-1; 10 positions agree with TRBD1. The CDR3 is made up of 15 amino acids. V shed 3 bases, J shed 5 bases, and the junction held 6 bases outside the gene matches. Germline CDR1 and CDR2: SNHLY and FYNNEI. CDR3 amino acids: CASSDLGQGRTEAFF. In DNA, the CDR3 is TGTGCCAGCAGTGATCTGGGACAGGGGAGGACTGAAGCTTTCTTT. The entire variable domain, with the rest obtained from reference TRBV2 and TRBJ1-1, is as follows: EPEVTQTPSHQVTQMGQEVILRCVPISNHLYFYWYRQILGQKVEFLVSFYNNEISEKSEIFDDQFSVERPDGSNFTLKIRSTKLEDSAMYFCASSDLGQGRTEAFFGQGTRLTVV.

This clone appeared many times. J is TRBJ1-1 and V is TRBV6-1; TRBD1 matches 7 bases. Germline assignment: CDR1 MNHNS and CDR2 SASEGT. Trimming took 4 bases from V and 5 from J; bases not matched to a gene: 7. The CDR3 covers 14 residues. CDR3 sequence (DNA): TGTGCCAGCAGTGCCGAGGGGGCTGAGACTGAAGCTTTCTTT. Its protein product is CASSAEGAETEAFF.

The chain couples TRBV7-9 to TRBJ1-4; possible D gene TRBD1, 5 bases. CDR1 and CDR2 from the germline V gene are SEHNR and FQNEAQ (reference sequence). The CDR3 sequence is 14 residues long. Trimming removed 1 base from V and 7 bases from J, with 10 bases in between. CDR3 DNA: TGTGCCAGCAGCTTAGTAGGGGCAGGTGAAAAACTGTTTTTT. It is translated as CASSLVGAGEKLFF.

Points on this clone: The junction and the germline gene differ at one end; a read error may be behind it. V is TRBV6-1 and J is TRBJ2-5, with 9 positions matching TRBD1. The CDR3 contains 15 residues. Germline V lookup: CDR1 MNHNS, CDR2 SASEGT. The DNA of the CDR3 is TGTGCCAGCTGTGAGACAGGGGGATCGGGCGAGACCCAGTACTTC. It yields the protein CASCETGGSGETQYF.

This clone was detected a few times. The rearrangement links TRBV5-1 to TRBJ1-1, with D perhaps TRBD1 (6 bases). Germline V gene lookup returns CDR1 SGHRS and CDR2 YFSETQ. The V and J ends lost 4 bases and 3 bases respectively, with 13 bases between them. The CDR3 totals 14 residues. CDR3 sequence: CASSLQDSYTEAFF. The CDR3 DNA reads TGCGCCAGCAGCCTACAGGACAGCTACACTGAAGCTTTCTTT. The full variable domain, in which reference TRBV5-1 and TRBJ1-1 provide the parts outside the CDR3, is KAGVTQTPRYLIKTRGQQVTLSCSPISGHRSVSWYQQTPGQGLQFLFEYFSETQRNKGNFPGRFSGRQFSNSRSEMNVSTLELGDSALYLCASSLQDSYTEAFFGQGTRLTVV.

This clone was detected a few times. The rearrangement links TRBV5-1 to TRBJ1-2, with TRBD1 matching over 7 bases. The CDR3 has 16 amino acids. CDR1 is SGHRS and CDR2 is YFSETQ in the germline V gene. The junction had 15 bases not matched to a gene; V was cut back by 2 bases and J by 8 bases. DNA of the CDR3: TGCGCCAGCAGCTTCACGGTAGGGGGCGCTTCGGCCGGCTACACCTTC. Translated, it gives CASSFTVGGASAGYTF.

This chain joins TRBV10-3 and TRBJ1-2; D gene unclear. CDR1 ENHRY and CDR2 SYGVKD come from the germline V gene. V shed 2 bases and J shed 4 bases, with 8 bases lying between them. The CDR3 is 13 residues long. The CDR3 region is CAISEGLLYGYTF. The CDR3 DNA reads TGTGCCATCAGTGAGGGACTCCTCTATGGCTACACCTTC.

The gene calls are TRBV11-3 and TRBJ2-5; maybe TRBD1 (5 bases). Germline-derived CDR1 and CDR2 are SGHNT and YENEEA. The CDR3 extends over 12 amino acids. V dropped 6 bases and J dropped 10 bases, with 15 bases sitting between them. In nucleotides, the CDR3 is TGTGCCAGCAGTCCAAGTAACCAGGGCCAGTACTTC. Encoded protein: CASSPSNQGQYF. Filled out from reference TRBV11-3 and TRBJ2-5, the complete variable domain reads EAGVVQSPRYKIIEKKQPVAFWCNPISGHNTLYWYLQNLGQGPELLIRYENEEAVDDSQLPKDRFSAERLKGVDSTLKIQPAELGDSAVYLCASSPSNQGQYFGPGTRLLVL.

V usage is TRBV29-1 and J usage is TRBJ2-3; 7 bases are a match to TRBD1. The germline gives CDR1 SQVTM, CDR2 ANQGSEA. CDR3 length: 15 residues. Trimming removed 4 bases from V and 6 bases from J; junction bases left unmatched: 13. CDR3 DNA sequence: TGCAGCGTTGCCCTACAAGGGACAGCCATGGATACGCAGTATTTT. As protein: CSVALQGTAMDTQYF.

This clone was seen more than once but under ten times. V usage is TRBV28 and J usage is TRBJ2-5; TRBD2 aligns across 10 bases. The V gene's germline CDR1 is MDHEN and CDR2 SYDVKM. Trimming removed 7 bases from V and 2 bases from J; junction bases left unmatched: 7. There are 15 residues in the CDR3. The CDR3 sequence: CASIQAGGTQETQYF. CDR3 in DNA: TGTGCCAGCATCCAAGCGGGAGGGACTCAAGAGACCCAGTACTTC.